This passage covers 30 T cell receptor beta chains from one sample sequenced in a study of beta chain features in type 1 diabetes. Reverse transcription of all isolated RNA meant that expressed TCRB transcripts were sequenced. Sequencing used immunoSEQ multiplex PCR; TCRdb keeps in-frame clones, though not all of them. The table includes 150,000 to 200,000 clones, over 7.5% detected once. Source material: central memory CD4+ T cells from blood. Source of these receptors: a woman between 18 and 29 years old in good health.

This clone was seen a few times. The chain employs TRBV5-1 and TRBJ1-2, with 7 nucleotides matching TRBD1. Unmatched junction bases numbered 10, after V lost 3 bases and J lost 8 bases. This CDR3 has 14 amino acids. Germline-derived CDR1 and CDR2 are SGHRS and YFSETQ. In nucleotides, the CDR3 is TGCGCCAGCAGCTCTGACAGGGCTCAGGTGGGCTACACCTTC. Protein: CASSSDRAQVGYTF.

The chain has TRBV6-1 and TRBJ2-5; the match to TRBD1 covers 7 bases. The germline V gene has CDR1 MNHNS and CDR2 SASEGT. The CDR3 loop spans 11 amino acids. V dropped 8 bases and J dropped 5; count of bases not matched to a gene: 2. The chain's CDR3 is CASGRGETQYF. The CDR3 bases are TGTGCCAGCGGCAGGGGGGAGACCCAGTACTTC.

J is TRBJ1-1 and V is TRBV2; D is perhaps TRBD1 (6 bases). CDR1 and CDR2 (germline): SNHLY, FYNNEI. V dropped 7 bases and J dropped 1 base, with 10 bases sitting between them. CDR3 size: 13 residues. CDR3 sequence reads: CASKQGQNTEAFF. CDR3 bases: TGTGCCAGCAAACAGGGACAGAACACTGAAGCTTTCTTT.

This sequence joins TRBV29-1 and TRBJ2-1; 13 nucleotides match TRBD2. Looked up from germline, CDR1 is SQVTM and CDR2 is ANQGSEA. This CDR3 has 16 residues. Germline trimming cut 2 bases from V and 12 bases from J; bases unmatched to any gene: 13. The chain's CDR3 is CSVEKFGTSGMDRQFF. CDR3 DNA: TGCAGCGTTGAAAAGTTCGGGACTAGCGGGATGGATCGGCAGTTCTTC.

The CDR3 region has the DNA TGTGCCAGCTCTCCCGGGACTAGCGGGAGGGCGGTTCCTGAGCAGTTCTTC. Amino acids: CASSPGTSGRAVPEQFF. This chain joins TRBV18 and TRBJ2-1, with TRBD2 identical over 16 bases. Germline V gene sequence: CDR1 KGHSH, CDR2 LQKENI. There are 17 residues in the CDR3. V shed 6 bases, J shed 9 bases, and the junction held 11 bases outside the gene matches.

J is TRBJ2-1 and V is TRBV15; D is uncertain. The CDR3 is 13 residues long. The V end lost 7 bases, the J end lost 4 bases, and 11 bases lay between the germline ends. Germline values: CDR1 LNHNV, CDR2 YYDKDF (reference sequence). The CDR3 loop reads CATTTGQYNEQFF. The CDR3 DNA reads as TGTGCCACCACAACTGGGCAGTACAATGAGCAGTTCTTC.

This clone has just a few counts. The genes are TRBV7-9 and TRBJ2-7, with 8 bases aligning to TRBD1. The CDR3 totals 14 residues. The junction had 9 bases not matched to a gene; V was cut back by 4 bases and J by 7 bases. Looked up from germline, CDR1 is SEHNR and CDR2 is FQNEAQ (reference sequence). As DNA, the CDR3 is TGTGCCAGCAGCTCTGGCCAGGGGGCGCGGGAGCAGTACTTC. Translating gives CASSSGQGAREQYF.

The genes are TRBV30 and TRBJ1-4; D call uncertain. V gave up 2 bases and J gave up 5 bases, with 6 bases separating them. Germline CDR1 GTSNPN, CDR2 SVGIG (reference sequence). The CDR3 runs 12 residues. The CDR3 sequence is CAWSSGNEKLFF. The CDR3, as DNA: TGTGCCTGGAGTTCGGGGAATGAAAAACTGTTTTTT.

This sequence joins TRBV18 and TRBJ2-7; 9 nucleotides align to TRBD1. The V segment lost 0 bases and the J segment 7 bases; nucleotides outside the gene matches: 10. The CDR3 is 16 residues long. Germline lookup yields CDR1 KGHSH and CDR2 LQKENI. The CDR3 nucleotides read TGTGCCAGCTCACCACCGGGTGCACAGGGGGCGCGGGAGCAGTACTTC. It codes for CASSPPGAQGAREQYF. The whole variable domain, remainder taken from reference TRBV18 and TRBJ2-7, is NAGVMQNPRHLVRRRGQEARLRCSPMKGHSHVYWYRQLPEEGLKFMVYLQKENIIDESGMPKERFSAEFPKEGPSILRIQQVVRGDSAAYFCASSPPGAQGAREQYFGPGTRLTVT.

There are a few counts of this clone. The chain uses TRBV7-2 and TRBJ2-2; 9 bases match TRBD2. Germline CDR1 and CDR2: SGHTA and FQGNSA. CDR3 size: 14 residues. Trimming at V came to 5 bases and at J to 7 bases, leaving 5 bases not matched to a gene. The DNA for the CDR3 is TGTGCCAGCAGCGGGACTAGCATTGGCGGGGAGCTGTTTTTT. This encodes CASSGTSIGGELFF.

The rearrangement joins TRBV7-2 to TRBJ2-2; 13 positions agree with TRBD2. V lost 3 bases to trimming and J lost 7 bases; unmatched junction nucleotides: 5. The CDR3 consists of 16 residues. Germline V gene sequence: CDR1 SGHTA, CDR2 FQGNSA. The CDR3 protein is CASSLGLAGTNGELFF. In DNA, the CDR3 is TGTGCCAGCAGCTTGGGACTAGCGGGGACGAACGGGGAGCTGTTTTTT.

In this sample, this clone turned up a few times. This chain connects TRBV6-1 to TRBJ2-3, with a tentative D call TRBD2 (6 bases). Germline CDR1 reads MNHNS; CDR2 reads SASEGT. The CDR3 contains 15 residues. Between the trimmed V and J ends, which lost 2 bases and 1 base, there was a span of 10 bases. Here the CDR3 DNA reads TGTGCCAGCAGTGAAAGTTCGGGGGGCACAGATACGCAGTATTTT. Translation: CASSESSGGTDTQYF.

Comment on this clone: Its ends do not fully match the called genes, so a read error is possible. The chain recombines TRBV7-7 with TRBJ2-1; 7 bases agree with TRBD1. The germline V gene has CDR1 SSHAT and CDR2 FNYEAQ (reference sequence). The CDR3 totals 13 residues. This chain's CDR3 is CASSLALGGEQFF. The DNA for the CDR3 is TGTGCTAGCAGCTTAGCGTTAGGGGGCGAGCAGTTCTTC.

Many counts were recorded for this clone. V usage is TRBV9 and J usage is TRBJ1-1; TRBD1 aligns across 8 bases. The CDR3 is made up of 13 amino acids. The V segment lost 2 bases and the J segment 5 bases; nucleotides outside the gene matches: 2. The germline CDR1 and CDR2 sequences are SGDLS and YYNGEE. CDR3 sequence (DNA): TGTGCCAGCAGCGTGACAGGGGAGACTGAAGCTTTCTTT. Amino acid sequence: CASSVTGETEAFF.

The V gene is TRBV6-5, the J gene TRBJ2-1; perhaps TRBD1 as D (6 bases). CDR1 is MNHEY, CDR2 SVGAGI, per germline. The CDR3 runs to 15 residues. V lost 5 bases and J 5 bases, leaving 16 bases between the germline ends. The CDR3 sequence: CASSVQGGLNNEQFF. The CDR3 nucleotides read TGTGCCAGCAGTGTACAGGGCGGGTTGAACAATGAGCAGTTCTTC.

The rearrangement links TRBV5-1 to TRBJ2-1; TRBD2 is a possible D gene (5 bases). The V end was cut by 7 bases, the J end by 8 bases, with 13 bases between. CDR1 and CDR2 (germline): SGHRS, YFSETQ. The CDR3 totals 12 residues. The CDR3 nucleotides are TGCGCCAGCCGGTTACTTAGCGATGAGCAGTTCTTC. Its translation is CASRLLSDEQFF.

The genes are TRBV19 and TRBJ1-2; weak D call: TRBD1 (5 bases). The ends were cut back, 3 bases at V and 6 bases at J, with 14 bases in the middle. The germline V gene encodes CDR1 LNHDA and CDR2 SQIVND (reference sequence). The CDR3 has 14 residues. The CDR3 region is CASSMVQGRDGYTF. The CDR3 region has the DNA TGTGCCAGTAGTATGGTTCAGGGAAGGGATGGCTACACCTTC.

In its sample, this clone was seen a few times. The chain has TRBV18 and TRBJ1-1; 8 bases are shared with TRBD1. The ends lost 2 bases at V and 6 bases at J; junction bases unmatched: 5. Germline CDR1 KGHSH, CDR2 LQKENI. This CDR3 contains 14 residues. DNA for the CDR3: TGTGCCAGCTCACCAGTGGAACAGGGGGCTGAAGCTTTCTTT. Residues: CASSPVEQGAEAFF.

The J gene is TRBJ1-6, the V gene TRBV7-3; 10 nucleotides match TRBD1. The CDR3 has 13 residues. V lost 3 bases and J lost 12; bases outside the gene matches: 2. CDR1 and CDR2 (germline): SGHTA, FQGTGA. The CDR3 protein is CASSFGQGEPLHF. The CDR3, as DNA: TGTGCCAGCAGCTTCGGACAGGGGGAACCCCTCCACTTT. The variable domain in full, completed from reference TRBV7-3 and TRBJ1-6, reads GAGVSQTPSNKVTEKGKYVELRCDPISGHTALYWYRQSLGQGPEFLIYFQGTGAADDSGLPNDRFFAVRPEGSVSTLKIQRTERGDSAVYLCASSFGQGEPLHFGNGTRLTVT.

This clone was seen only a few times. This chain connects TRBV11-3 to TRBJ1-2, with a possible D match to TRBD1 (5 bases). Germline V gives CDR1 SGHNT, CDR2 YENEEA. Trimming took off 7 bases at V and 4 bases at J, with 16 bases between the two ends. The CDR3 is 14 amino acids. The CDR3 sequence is CASTSGGFIYGYTF. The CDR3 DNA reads TGTGCCAGCACCTCGGGGGGGTTTATCTATGGCTACACCTTC.

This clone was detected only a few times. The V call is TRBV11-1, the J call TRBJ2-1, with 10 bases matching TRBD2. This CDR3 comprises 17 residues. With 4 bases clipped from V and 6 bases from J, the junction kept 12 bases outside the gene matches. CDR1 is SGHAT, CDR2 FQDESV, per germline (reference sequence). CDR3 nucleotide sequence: TGTGCCAGCAGCTCAATCCTCGGGACTAGCGTGCGCAATGAGCAGTTCTTC. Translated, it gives CASSSILGTSVRNEQFF.

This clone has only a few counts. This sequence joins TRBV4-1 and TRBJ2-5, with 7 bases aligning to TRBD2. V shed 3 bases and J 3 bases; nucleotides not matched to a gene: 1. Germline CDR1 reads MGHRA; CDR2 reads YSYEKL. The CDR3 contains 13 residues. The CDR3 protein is CASSQGREETQYF. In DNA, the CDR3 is TGCGCCAGCAGCCAGGGGAGGGAAGAGACCCAGTACTTC.

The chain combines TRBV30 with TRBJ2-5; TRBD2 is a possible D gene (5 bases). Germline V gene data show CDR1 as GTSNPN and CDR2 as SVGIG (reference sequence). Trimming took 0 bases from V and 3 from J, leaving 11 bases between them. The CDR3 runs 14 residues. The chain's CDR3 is CAWSVRAGEETQYF. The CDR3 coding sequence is TGTGCCTGGAGTGTACGTGCCGGGGAAGAGACCCAGTACTTC.

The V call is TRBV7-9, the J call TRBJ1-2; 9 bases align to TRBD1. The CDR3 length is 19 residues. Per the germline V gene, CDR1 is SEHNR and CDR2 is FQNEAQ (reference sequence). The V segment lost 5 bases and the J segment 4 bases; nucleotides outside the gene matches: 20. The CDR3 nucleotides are TGTGCCAGCAGCCCCCCACACAGGGGGCCGCTGGCACTCTCCTATGGCTACACCTTC. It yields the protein CASSPPHRGPLALSYGYTF.

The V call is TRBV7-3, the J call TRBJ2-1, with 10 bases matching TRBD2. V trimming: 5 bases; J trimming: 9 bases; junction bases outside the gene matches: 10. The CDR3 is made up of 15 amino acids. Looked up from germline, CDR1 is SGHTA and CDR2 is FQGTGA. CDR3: CASSDSGGADIEQFF. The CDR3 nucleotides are TGTGCCAGCAGCGACAGCGGGGGGGCCGACATTGAGCAGTTCTTC. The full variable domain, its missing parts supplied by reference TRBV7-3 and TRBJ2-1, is GAGVSQTPSNKVTEKGKYVELRCDPISGHTALYWYRQSLGQGPEFLIYFQGTGAADDSGLPNDRFFAVRPEGSVSTLKIQRTERGDSAVYLCASSDSGGADIEQFFGPGTRLTVL.

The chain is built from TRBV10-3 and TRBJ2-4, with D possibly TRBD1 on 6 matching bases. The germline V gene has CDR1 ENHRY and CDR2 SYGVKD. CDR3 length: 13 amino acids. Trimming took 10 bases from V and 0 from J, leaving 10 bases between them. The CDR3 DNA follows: TGTGCCAGCGTGGACAGAGCCAAAAACATTCAGTACTTC. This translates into CASVDRAKNIQYF.

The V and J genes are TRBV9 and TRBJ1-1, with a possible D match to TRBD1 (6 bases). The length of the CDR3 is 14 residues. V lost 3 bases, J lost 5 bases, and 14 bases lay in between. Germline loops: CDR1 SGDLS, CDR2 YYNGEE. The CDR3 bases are TGTGCCAGCAGCGCCCTACAGGGATATACTGAAGCTTTCTTT. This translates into CASSALQGYTEAFF.

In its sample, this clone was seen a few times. In nucleotides, the CDR3 is TGTGCCAGCTGGGAACAGGAGTACTCACCCCTCCACTTT. This sequence encodes CASWEQEYSPLHF. The gene calls are TRBV2 and TRBJ1-6, with a tentative D call TRBD1 (5 bases). The V end lost 8 bases, the J end lost 10 bases, and 15 bases lay between the germline ends. This CDR3 has 13 amino acids. Germline V gene sequence: CDR1 SNHLY, CDR2 FYNNEI.

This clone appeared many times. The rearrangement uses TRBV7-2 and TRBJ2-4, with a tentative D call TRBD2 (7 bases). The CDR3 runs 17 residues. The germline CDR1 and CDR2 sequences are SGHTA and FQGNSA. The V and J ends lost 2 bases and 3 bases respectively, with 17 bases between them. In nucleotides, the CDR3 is TGTGCCAGCAGCTTAAGAGGGGGGGCAACGGACAAAAACATTCAGTACTTC. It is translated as CASSLRGGATDKNIQYF.

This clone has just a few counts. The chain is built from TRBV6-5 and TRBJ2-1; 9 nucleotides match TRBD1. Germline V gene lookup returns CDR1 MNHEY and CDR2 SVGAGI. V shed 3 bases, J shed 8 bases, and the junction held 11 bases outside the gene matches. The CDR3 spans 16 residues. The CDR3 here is CASSYTGTGTEYEQFF. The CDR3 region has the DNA TGTGCCAGCAGTTATACCGGGACAGGGACGGAGTATGAGCAGTTCTTC.